These T cell receptor beta chains were read from a single sample in a study of spatial heterogeneity in lung cancer. TCRdb independently ran MiXCR on the 5' RACE reads; one entry per CDR3 protein. The data show tens of thousands of distinct CDR3 sequences, roughly a tenth seen once. Specimen: PBMCs, collected at follow-up. These receptors all come from a female donor with early-stage non-small cell lung cancer. CDR3s include the opening cysteine and the closing phenylalanine or tryptophan. D genes are given only for firm matches. Clone sizes are given selectively: once, few, many, or a class where the clone is expanded.

-,14,TRBJ2-1,TRBD2,TRBV28,CASSAGLGFDEQFF,TGTGCCAGCAGTGCGGGACTAGGGTTTGATGAGCAGTTCTTC
few,11,TRBJ1-1,-,TRBV6-2/TRBV6-3,CASRMNTEAFF,TGTGCCAGCAGAATGAACACTGAAGCTTTCTTT
few,12,TRBJ2-1,-,TRBV7-2,CASSPSSREQFF,TGTGCCAGCAGCCCCTCGTCCCGGGAGCAGTTCTTC
-,16,TRBJ2-5,TRBD1,TRBV2,CASSEIGGWRQETQYF,TGTGCCAGCAGTGAGATAGGGGGCTGGAGGCAAGAGACCCAGTACTTC
few,11,TRBJ2-7,-,TRBV5-5,CASSLPYEQYF,TGTGCCAGCAGCTTGCCCTACGAGCAGTACTTC
few,14,TRBJ1-5,-,TRBV5-1,CASSLEPGLQPQHF,TGCGCCAGCAGCTTGGAGCCGGGGCTCCAGCCCCAGCATTTT
many,14,TRBJ2-5,-,TRBV27,CASGDSLDQETQYF,TGTGCCAGCGGCGACAGCCTTGATCAAGAGACCCAGTACTTC
-,12,TRBJ2-7,TRBD1,TRBV2,CASRDRLYEQYF,TGTGCCAGCCGGGACAGGCTCTACGAGCAGTACTTC
-,15,TRBJ1-1,-,TRBV19,CASSIGALGHTEAFF,TGTGCCAGTAGTATTGGGGCCCTTGGCCACACTGAAGCTTTCTTT
few,13,TRBJ1-3,-,TRBV29-1,CSVGYSSGNTIYF,TGCAGCGTTGGATATAGCTCTGGAAACACCATATATTTT
few,17,TRBJ2-1,TRBD2,TRBV4-2,CASSQVSGTTSYNEQFF,TGTGCCAGCAGCCAGGTGTCCGGGACTACCTCCTACAATGAGCAGTTCTTC
-,14,TRBJ1-1,-,TRBV7-2,CASSPSRYGTEAFF,TGTGCCAGCAGCCCCTCACGATACGGCACTGAAGCTTTCTTT
-,14,TRBJ2-5,TRBD2,TRBV2,CASTMWASGETQYF,TGTGCCAGCACTATGTGGGCTAGCGGAGAGACCCAGTACTTC
-,17,TRBJ2-3,-,TRBV7-2,CASSSPELGGPTDTQYF,TGTGCCAGCAGCTCTCCCGAGCTGGGGGGCCCCACAGATACGCAGTATTTT